This T cell receptor (beta chain) was sequenced for a study of beta chain features in type 1 diabetes. From germline, CDR1 is SEHNR and CDR2 FQNEAQ (reference sequence). The CDR3 totals 15 residues. V lost 5 bases, J lost 0 bases, and 6 bases stayed unmatched. Turning to this clone: As yet, its antigen is unknown.

Expressed TCRB transcripts were sequenced because the isolated RNA had all been reverse transcribed beforehand. Naive, central memory and regulatory T cell samples came to a mean of approximately 4 million reads. Assay used: immunoSEQ multiplex PCR; TCRdb lists only in-frame clones, some missing. The repertoire holds over 700,000 clones, with 15% to 20% as singletons. Whole-study findings and limits: HLA influence on TCRB rearrangement stayed unresolved here. People with Type 1 diabetes carried modestly yet significantly shorter TCRB CDR3s in all four CD4+ subsets. Researchers caution that PCR might favor shorter templates, equally among patients and controls.

The TCR originated in a woman between 18 and 29 years old in good health. The chain carries TRBV7-9 and TRBJ2-5, with TRBD2 matching over 7 bases. The material sequenced was naive CD4+ T cells from blood. In DNA, the CDR3 is TGTGCCAGCAGCATGAACCTAGCGGACCAAGAGACCCAGTACTTC. This translates into CASSMNLADQETQYF.